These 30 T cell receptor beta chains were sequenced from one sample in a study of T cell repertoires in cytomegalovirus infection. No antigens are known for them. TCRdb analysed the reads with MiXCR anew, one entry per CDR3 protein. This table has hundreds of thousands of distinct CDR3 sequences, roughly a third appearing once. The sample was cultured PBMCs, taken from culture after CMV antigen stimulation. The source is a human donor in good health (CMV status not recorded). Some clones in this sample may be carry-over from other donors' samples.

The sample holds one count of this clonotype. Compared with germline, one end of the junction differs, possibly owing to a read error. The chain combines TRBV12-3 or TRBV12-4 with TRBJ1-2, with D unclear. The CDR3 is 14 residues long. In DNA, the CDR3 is TGTGTCAGCAGTGCCCCGGTAGGCGCCTATGGCTACACCTTC. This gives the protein CVSSAPVGAYGYTF.

The CDR3 is CSVDGGRANYGYTF. CDR3 coding DNA: TGCAGCGTTGATGGCGGTCGAGCTAACTATGGCTACACCTTC. The rearrangement uses TRBV29-1 and TRBJ1-2; D is unresolved. The V end was cut by 3 bases, the J end by 0 bases, with 11 bases between. The CDR3 extends over 14 amino acids. Germline V gene sequence: CDR1 SQVTM, CDR2 ANQGSEA.

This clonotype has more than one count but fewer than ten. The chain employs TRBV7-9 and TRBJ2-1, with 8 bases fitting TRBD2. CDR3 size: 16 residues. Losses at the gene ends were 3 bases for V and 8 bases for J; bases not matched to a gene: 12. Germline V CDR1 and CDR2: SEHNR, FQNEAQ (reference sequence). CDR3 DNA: TGTGCCAGCAGCTTGACGGGACTAGGGGTCTTCGATGAGCAGTTCTTC. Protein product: CASSLTGLGVFDEQFF. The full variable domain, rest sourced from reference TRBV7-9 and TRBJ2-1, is DTGVSQNPRHKITKRGQNVTFRCDPISEHNRLYWYRQTLGQGPEFLTYFQNEAQLEKSRLLSDRFSAERPKGSFSTLEIQRTEQGDSAMYLCASSLTGLGVFDEQFFGPGTRLTVL.

CDR3 DNA: TGCAGTGCCTCTGAGGGGTCCAGTCAGCCCCAGCATTTT. Translation: CSASEGSSQPQHF. This chain joins TRBV20-1 and TRBJ1-5, with D possibly TRBD1 on 5 matching bases. The ends were cut back, 6 bases at V and 6 bases at J, with 15 bases in the middle. CDR3 length equals 13 residues. Per germline, CDR1 DFQATT and CDR2 SNEGSKA (reference sequence).

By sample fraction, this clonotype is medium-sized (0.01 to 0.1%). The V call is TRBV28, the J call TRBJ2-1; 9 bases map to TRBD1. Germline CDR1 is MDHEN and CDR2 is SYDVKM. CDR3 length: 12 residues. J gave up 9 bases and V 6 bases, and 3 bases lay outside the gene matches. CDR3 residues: CASRLTGGEQFF. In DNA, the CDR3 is TGTGCCAGCAGGCTGACAGGGGGTGAGCAGTTCTTC.

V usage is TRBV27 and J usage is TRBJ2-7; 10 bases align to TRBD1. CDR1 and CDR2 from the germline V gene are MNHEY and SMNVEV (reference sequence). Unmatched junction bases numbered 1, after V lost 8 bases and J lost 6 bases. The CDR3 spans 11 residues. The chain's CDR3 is CASGQGVEQYV. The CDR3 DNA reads TGTGCCAGCGGACAGGGGGTCGAGCAGTACGTC.

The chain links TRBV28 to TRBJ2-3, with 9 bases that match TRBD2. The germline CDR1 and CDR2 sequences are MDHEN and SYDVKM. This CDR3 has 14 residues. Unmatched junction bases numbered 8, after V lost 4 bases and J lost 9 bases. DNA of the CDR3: TGTGCCAGCAGTTCCCTAGCGGGGAGGGGGACGCAGTATTTT. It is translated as CASSSLAGRGTQYF.

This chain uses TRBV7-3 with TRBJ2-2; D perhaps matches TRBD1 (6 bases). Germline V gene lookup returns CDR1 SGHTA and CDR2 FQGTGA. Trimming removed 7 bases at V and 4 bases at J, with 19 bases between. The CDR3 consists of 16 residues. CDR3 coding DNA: TGTGCCAGCAACCCGGGGTGGGGGCGCGGCACCGGGGAGCTGTTTTTT. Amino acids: CASNPGWGRGTGELFF. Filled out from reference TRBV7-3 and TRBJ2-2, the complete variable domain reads GAGVSQTPSNKVTEKGKYVELRCDPISGHTALYWYRQSLGQGPEFLIYFQGTGAADDSGLPNDRFFAVRPEGSVSTLKIQRTERGDSAVYLCASNPGWGRGTGELFFGEGSRLTVL.

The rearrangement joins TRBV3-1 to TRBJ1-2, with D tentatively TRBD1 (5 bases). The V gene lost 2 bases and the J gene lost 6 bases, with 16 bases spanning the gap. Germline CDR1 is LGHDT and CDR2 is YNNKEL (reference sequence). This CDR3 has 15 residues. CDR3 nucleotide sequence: TGTGCCAGCAGCCAACGTGTAACGGGGCTGGATGGCTACACCTTC. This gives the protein CASSQRVTGLDGYTF.

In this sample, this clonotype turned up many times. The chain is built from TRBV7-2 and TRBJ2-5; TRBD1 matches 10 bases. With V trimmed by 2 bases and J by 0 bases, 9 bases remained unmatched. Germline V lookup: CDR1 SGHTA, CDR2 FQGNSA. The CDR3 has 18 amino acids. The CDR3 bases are TGTGCCAGCAGCTTACGGACAGGGGGACTTTTGTACCAAGAGACCCAGTACTTC. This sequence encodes CASSLRTGGLLYQETQYF.

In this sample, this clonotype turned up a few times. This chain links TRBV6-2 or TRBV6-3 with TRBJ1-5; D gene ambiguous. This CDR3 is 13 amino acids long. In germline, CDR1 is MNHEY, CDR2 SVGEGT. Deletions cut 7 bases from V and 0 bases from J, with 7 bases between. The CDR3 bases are TGTGCCAGCAAGTTCTCTAGCAATCAGCCCCAGCATTTT. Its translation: CASKFSSNQPQHF.

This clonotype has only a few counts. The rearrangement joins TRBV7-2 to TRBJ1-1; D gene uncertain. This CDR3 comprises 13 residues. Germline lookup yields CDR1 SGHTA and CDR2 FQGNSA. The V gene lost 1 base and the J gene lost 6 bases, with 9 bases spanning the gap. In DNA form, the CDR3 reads TGTGCCAGCAGCTTAGTTAGCCAGGCTGAAGCTTTCTTT. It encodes CASSLVSQAEAFF.

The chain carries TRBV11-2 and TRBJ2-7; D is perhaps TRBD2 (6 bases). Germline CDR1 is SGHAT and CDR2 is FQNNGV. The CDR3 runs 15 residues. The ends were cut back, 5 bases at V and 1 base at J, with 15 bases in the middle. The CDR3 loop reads CASSITSSPSYEQYV. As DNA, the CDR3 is TGTGCCAGCAGCATTACTAGCTCCCCATCCTACGAGCAGTACGTC.

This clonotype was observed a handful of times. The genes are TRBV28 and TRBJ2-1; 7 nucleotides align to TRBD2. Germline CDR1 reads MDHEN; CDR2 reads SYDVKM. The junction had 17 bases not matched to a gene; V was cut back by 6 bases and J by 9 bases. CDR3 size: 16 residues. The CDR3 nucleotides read TGTGCCAGCAGGCATAGCGGGTGGAAATGGTGGGGTGAGCAGTTCTTC. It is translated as CASRHSGWKWWGEQFF. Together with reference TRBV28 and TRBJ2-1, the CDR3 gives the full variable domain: DVKVTQSSRYLVKRTGEKVFLECVQDMDHENMFWYRQDPGLGLRLIYFSYDVKMKEKGDIPEGYSVSREKKERFSLILESASTNQTSMYLCASRHSGWKWWGEQFFGPGTRLTVL.

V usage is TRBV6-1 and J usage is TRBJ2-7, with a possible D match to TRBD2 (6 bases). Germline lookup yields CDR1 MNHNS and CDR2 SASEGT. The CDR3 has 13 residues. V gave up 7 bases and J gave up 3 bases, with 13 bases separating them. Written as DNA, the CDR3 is TGTGCCAGCATGGGGGGACCTGGCTACGAGCAGTACTTC. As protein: CASMGGPGYEQYF.

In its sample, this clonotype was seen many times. The CDR3 region is CASSTGTSAGETQYF. In nucleotides, the CDR3 is TGTGCCAGCAGCACCGGGACTTCTGCGGGGGAGACCCAGTACTTC. This chain joins TRBV7-3 and TRBJ2-5; the D gene is possibly TRBD2 (6 bases). Germline V gene data show CDR1 as SGHTA and CDR2 as FQGTGA. V lost 5 bases, J lost 5 bases, and 18 bases lay in between. This CDR3 is built from 15 residues.

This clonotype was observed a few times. CDR3 sequence reads: CASSLGPYGTAYGYTF. The DNA for the CDR3 is TGTGCCAGCAGCTTAGGGCCTTACGGGACGGCTTATGGCTACACCTTC. The rearrangement links TRBV7-2 to TRBJ1-2; D may be TRBD1 (5 bases). This CDR3 comprises 16 residues. Trimming cost V 1 base and J 5 bases, with 17 bases left between them. Germline values: CDR1 SGHTA, CDR2 FQGNSA.

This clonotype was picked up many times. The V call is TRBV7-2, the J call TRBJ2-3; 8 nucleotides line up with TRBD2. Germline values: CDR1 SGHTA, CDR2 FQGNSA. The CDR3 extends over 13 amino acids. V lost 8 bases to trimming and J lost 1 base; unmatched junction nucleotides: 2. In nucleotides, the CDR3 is TGTGCCAGCGAACTAGCGGGCACAGATACGCAGTATTTT. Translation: CASELAGTDTQYF.

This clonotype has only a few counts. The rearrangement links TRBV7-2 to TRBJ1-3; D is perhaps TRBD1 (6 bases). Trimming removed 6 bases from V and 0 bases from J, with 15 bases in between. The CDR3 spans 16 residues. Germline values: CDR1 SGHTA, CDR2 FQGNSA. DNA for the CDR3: TGTGCCAGCAGTCCCGGGGGCCGGATCTCTGGAAACACCATATATTTT. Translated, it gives CASSPGGRISGNTIYF.

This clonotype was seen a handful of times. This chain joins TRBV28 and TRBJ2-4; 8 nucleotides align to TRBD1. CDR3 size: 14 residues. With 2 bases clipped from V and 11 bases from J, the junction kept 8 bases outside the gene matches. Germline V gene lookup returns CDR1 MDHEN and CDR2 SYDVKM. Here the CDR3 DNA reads TGTGCCAGCAGTTTAGGTGACAGGGGTGGATTTCAGTACTTC. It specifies CASSLGDRGGFQYF.

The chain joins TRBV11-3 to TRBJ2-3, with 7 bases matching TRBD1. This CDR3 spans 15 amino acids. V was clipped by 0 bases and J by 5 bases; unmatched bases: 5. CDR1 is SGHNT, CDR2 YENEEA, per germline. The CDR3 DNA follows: TGTGCCAGCAGCTTAGATCCCGCAGGGGGAGATACGCAGTATTTT. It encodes CASSLDPAGGDTQYF. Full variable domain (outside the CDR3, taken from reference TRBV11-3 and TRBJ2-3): EAGVVQSPRYKIIEKKQPVAFWCNPISGHNTLYWYLQNLGQGPELLIRYENEEAVDDSQLPKDRFSAERLKGVDSTLKIQPAELGDSAVYLCASSLDPAGGDTQYFGPGTRLTVL.

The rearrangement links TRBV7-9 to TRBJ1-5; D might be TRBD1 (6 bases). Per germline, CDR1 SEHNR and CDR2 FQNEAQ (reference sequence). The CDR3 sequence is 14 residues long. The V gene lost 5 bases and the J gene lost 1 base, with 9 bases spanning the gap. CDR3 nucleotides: TGTGCCAGCAGCATCGGACAGAGCAATCAGCCCCAGCATTTT. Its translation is CASSIGQSNQPQHF.

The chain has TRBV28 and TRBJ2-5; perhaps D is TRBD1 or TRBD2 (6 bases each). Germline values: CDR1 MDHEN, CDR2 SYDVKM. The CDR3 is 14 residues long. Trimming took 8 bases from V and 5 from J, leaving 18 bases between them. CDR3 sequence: CASGPNGGRETQYF. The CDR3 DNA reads TGTGCCAGCGGACCGAACGGGGGCAGGGAGACCCAGTACTTC.

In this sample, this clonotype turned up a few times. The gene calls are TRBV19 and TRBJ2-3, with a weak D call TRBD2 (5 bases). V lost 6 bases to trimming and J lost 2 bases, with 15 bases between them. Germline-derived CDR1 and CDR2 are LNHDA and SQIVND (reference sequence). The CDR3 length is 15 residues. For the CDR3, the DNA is TGTGCCAGTAGAAGAACTTCGGGGTTCACAGATACGCAGTATTTT. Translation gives CASRRTSGFTDTQYF.

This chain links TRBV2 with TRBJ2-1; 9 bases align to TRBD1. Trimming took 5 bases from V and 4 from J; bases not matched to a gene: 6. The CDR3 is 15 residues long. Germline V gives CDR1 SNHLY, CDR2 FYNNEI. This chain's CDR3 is CASSKDRGGYNEQFF. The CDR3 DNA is TGTGCCAGCAGTAAGGACAGGGGCGGGTACAATGAGCAGTTCTTC.

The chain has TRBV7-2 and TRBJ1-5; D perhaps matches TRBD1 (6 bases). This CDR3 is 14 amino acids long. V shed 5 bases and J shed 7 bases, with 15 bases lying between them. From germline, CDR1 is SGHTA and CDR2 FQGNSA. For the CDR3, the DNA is TGTGCCAGCAGCCGGAACAGGGACGGCCAGCCCCAGCATTTT. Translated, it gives CASSRNRDGQPQHF.

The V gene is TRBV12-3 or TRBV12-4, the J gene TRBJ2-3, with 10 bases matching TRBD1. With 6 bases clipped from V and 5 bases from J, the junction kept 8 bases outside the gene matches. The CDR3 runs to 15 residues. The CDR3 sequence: CASSRQGAVGDTQYF. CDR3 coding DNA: TGTGCCAGCAGCCGACAGGGGGCGGTGGGAGATACGCAGTATTTT.

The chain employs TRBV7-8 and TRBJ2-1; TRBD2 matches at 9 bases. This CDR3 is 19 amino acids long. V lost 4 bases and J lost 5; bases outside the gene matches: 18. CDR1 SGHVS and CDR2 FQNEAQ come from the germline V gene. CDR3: CASSSPARGLAGENNEQFF. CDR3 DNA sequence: TGTGCCAGCAGCTCCCCGGCCCGTGGTTTAGCGGGGGAAAACAATGAGCAGTTCTTC.

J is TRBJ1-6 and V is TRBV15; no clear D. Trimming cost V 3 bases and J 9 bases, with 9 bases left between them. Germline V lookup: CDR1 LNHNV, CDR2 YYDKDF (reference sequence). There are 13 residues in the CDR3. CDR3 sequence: CATSSADGSPLHF. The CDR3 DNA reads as TGTGCCACCAGCAGTGCCGACGGTTCACCCCTCCACTTT. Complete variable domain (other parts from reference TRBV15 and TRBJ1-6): DAMVIQNPRYQVTQFGKPVTLSCSQTLNHNVMYWYQQKSSQAPKLLFHYYDKDFNNEADTPDNFQSRRPNTSFCFLDIRSPGLGDTAMYLCATSSADGSPLHFGNGTRLTVT.

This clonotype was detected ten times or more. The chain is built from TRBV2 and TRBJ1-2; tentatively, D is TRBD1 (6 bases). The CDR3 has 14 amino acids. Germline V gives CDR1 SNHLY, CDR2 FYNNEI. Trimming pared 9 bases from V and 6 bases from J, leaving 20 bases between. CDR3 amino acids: CARGRRGALNGYTF. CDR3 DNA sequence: TGTGCCAGGGGAAGGAGGGGGGCGCTGAATGGCTACACCTTC.